The sample holds one count of the clone carrying this T cell receptor beta chain. The target antigen is unknown. Deletions cut 6 bases from V and 10 bases from J, with 16 bases between. The germline V gene encodes CDR1 ENHRY and CDR2 SYGVKD. CDR3 size: 13 residues. The data belong to a study of T cells in tuberculosis. Overall study context: Samples predate treatment or fall within its first 7 days. Points from the study as a whole: Smaller distances to GMM-specific TCRs suggested their expansion in active tuberculosis. The TCR-beta difference was not significant; alpha differences partly reflected length.

Stated time point: new active TB diagnosis, blood taken before or within 7 days of starting treatment. Positive smear microscopy and/or M. tuberculosis culture confirmed active disease. TCRdb's table, derived via immunoSEQ multiplex PCR, lists solely in-frame clones and lacks some. The sample shows under 30,000 clones, about 90% of them seen only once. The sample here was PBMCs, taken at tuberculosis diagnosis. This chain links TRBV10-3 with TRBJ2-1, with D maybe TRBD1 (6 bases). The receptor was isolated from an adult with tuberculosis. The CDR3 DNA reads TGTGCCATCAGGACCCCAGGGGCAGGGGAGCAGTTCTTC. Protein: CAIRTPGAGEQFF.